The rows below give T cell receptor beta chains drawn from one sample of a study of shared clonotypes between healthy human individuals. TCRdb's table, derived via immunoSEQ multiplex PCR, lists solely in-frame clones and lacks some. Of roughly 650,000 clones listed, around 97% are singletons. Sequences were obtained from naive CD4+ T cells sorted from blood. The receptor source for this set is a woman aged 25 to 39 in good health. Both conserved end residues are part of each CDR3. The order of the fields is V gene, D gene, clone size, J gene, CDR3 DNA, CDR3 protein. The D gene is left open where the match is weak. Size is omitted from some rows. Given values are once, few, many or a class for expanded clones.

v_gene: TRBV27; d_gene: TRBD1; abundance: once; j_gene: TRBJ2-2; CDR3nt: TGTGCCAGCAGCCCTAAGGACAGGGGATTGCCCGCGGAGCTGTTTTTT; CDR3aa: CASSPKDRGLPAELFF
v_gene: TRBV5-1; d_gene: TRBD2; abundance: NA; j_gene: TRBJ2-3; CDR3nt: TGCGCCAGCAGCCGACTAGCGGTTAGCACAGATACGCAGTATTTT; CDR3aa: CASSRLAVSTDTQYF
v_gene: TRBV5-1; d_gene: TRBD2; abundance: NA; j_gene: TRBJ2-1; CDR3nt: TGCGCCAGCAGCTTGACTAGCGGGAGTCCCAATGAGCAGTTCTTC; CDR3aa: CASSLTSGSPNEQFF
v_gene: TRBV28; d_gene: NA; abundance: NA; j_gene: TRBJ2-7; CDR3nt: TGTGCCAGCAGTAGAACGGCGGGGCAGGGTGGGAATTTGCAGTACTTC; CDR3aa: CASSRTAGQGGNLQYF
v_gene: TRBV7-8; d_gene: TRBD1; abundance: NA; j_gene: TRBJ2-7; CDR3nt: TGTGCCAGCAGCGTCGGCCGGGACAGGGGGTACGAGCAGTACTTC; CDR3aa: CASSVGRDRGYEQYF
v_gene: TRBV27; d_gene: NA; abundance: NA; j_gene: TRBJ2-6; CDR3nt: TGTGCCAGCAGTTCCGGCTCCTCTGGGGCCAACGTCCTGACTTTC; CDR3aa: CASSSGSSGANVLTF
v_gene: TRBV28; d_gene: TRBD2; abundance: NA; j_gene: TRBJ2-4; CDR3nt: TGTGCCAGCAGTTTACCTACTAGCGGGAGGGCCAAGGCCAAAAACATTCAGTACTTC; CDR3aa: CASSLPTSGRAKAKNIQYF
v_gene: TRBV30; d_gene: NA; abundance: NA; j_gene: TRBJ1-1; CDR3nt: TGTGCCTGGAGGTCAGGGGTTTGGACTGAAGCTTTCTTT; CDR3aa: CAWRSGVWTEAFF
v_gene: TRBV7-7; d_gene: NA; abundance: NA; j_gene: TRBJ2-7; CDR3nt: TGTGCCAGCAGCCCAGGTACTCTAGGCGAGCAGTACTTC; CDR3aa: CASSPGTLGEQYF
v_gene: TRBV28; d_gene: NA; abundance: NA; j_gene: TRBJ1-6; CDR3nt: TGTGCCAGCAGTGAACGACCGGGGTTGCAGTCACCCCTCCACTTT; CDR3aa: CASSERPGLQSPLHF
v_gene: TRBV4-1; d_gene: NA; abundance: NA; j_gene: TRBJ2-1; CDR3nt: TGCGCCAGCAGCCAAGCCATGACTAGCTCCTACAATGAGCAGTTCTTC; CDR3aa: CASSQAMTSSYNEQFF
v_gene: TRBV19; d_gene: NA; abundance: NA; j_gene: TRBJ1-1; CDR3nt: TGTGCCAGTAGTACTCAGGTGGACACTGAAGCTTTCTTT; CDR3aa: CASSTQVDTEAFF
v_gene: TRBV7-6; d_gene: NA; abundance: NA; j_gene: TRBJ2-2; CDR3nt: TGTGCCAGCAGCTTAGCACAGGACGAGAGGAGGGACACCGGGGAGCTGTTTTTT; CDR3aa: CASSLAQDERRDTGELFF
v_gene: TRBV28; d_gene: NA; abundance: NA; j_gene: TRBJ2-3; CDR3nt: TGTGCCAGCGTAGCGACCGCCCCCCACACAGATACGCAGTATTTT; CDR3aa: CASVATAPHTDTQYF
v_gene: TRBV5-1; d_gene: NA; abundance: NA; j_gene: TRBJ1-1; CDR3nt: TGCGCCAGCAGCTTGGACAGGGAGAACACTGAAGCTTTCTTT; CDR3aa: CASSLDRENTEAFF
v_gene: TRBV28; d_gene: NA; abundance: NA; j_gene: TRBJ1-2; CDR3nt: TGTGCCAGCAGTTGGGAGGGGGGCGGAGGCTACACCTTC; CDR3aa: CASSWEGGGGYTF
v_gene: TRBV28; d_gene: NA; abundance: once; j_gene: TRBJ1-5; CDR3nt: TGTGCCAGCAGTTACCGGGCTCGCCTTAATCAGCCCCAGCATTTT; CDR3aa: CASSYRARLNQPQHF
v_gene: TRBV7-9; d_gene: NA; abundance: NA; j_gene: TRBJ2-5; CDR3nt: TGTGCCAGCAGCTCAGTGGGGGAGACCCAGTACTTC; CDR3aa: CASSSVGETQYF
v_gene: TRBV5-1; d_gene: TRBD1; abundance: NA; j_gene: TRBJ2-7; CDR3nt: TGCGCCAGCAGGGGACAGGGTTACGAGCAGTACTTC; CDR3aa: CASRGQGYEQYF
v_gene: TRBV4-2; d_gene: NA; abundance: NA; j_gene: TRBJ2-3; CDR3nt: TGTGCCAGCAGCCCCCCGGGGGCCCCTTTTTACACAGATACGCAGTATTTT; CDR3aa: CASSPPGAPFYTDTQYF
v_gene: TRBV27; d_gene: NA; abundance: NA; j_gene: TRBJ2-7; CDR3nt: TGTGCCAGCAGACCTGAAACAGGGAGAAGAACCTACGAGCAGTACTTC; CDR3aa: CASRPETGRRTYEQYF
v_gene: TRBV7-9; d_gene: NA; abundance: NA; j_gene: TRBJ2-5; CDR3nt: TGTGCCAGCAGCTTAGGATTGGGGCAAGAGACCCAGTACTTC; CDR3aa: CASSLGLGQETQYF
v_gene: TRBV5-1; d_gene: NA; abundance: NA; j_gene: TRBJ2-2; CDR3nt: TGCGCCAGCAGCTTAAACCGGGAAGTCACCGGGGAGCTGTTTTTT; CDR3aa: CASSLNREVTGELFF
v_gene: TRBV6-6; d_gene: TRBD1; abundance: NA; j_gene: TRBJ1-1; CDR3nt: TGTGCCAGCAGTTATGCAGGGGGAAGTGAAGCTTTCTTT; CDR3aa: CASSYAGGSEAFF
v_gene: TRBV5-3; d_gene: TRBD2; abundance: NA; j_gene: TRBJ2-7; CDR3nt: TGTGCCAGAAGCCGGGGACTAGCGGGAGGTCCGTACGAGCAGTACTTC; CDR3aa: CARSRGLAGGPYEQYF
v_gene: TRBV7-9; d_gene: NA; abundance: NA; j_gene: TRBJ2-4; CDR3nt: TGTGCCAGCAGCTTAGTCCCCCCCCCAAACAGGCTGAAAAACATTCAGTACTTC; CDR3aa: CASSLVPPPNRLKNIQYF
v_gene: TRBV28; d_gene: NA; abundance: NA; j_gene: TRBJ2-5; CDR3nt: TGTGCCAGCAGTTCAACGGGGGACTTACAAGAGACCCAGTACTTC; CDR3aa: CASSSTGDLQETQYF
v_gene: TRBV6-4; d_gene: NA; abundance: NA; j_gene: TRBJ2-5; CDR3nt: TGTGCCAGCAGCCCCCTGGCAGGGGCCCAAGAGACCCAGTACTTC; CDR3aa: CASSPLAGAQETQYF
v_gene: TRBV25-1; d_gene: NA; abundance: NA; j_gene: TRBJ2-7; CDR3nt: TGTGCCAGCAGTAAACTAGGAAAGCCCTACGAGCAGTACTTC; CDR3aa: CASSKLGKPYEQYF
v_gene: TRBV5-1; d_gene: NA; abundance: NA; j_gene: TRBJ1-4; CDR3nt: TGCGCCAGCAGCTTACGGTCACTACTCGCAACTAATGAAAAACTGTTTTTT; CDR3aa: CASSLRSLLATNEKLFF
v_gene: TRBV28; d_gene: NA; abundance: many; j_gene: TRBJ1-2; CDR3nt: TGTGCCAGCAGTTTATACGGGAAAGTAACTAACTATGGCTACACCTTC; CDR3aa: CASSLYGKVTNYGYTF
v_gene: TRBV7-5; d_gene: NA; abundance: NA; j_gene: TRBJ1-4; CDR3nt: TGTGTCAGAAGCTTAGTTTTCGACAAAAAACTGTTTTTT; CDR3aa: CVRSLVFDKKLFF